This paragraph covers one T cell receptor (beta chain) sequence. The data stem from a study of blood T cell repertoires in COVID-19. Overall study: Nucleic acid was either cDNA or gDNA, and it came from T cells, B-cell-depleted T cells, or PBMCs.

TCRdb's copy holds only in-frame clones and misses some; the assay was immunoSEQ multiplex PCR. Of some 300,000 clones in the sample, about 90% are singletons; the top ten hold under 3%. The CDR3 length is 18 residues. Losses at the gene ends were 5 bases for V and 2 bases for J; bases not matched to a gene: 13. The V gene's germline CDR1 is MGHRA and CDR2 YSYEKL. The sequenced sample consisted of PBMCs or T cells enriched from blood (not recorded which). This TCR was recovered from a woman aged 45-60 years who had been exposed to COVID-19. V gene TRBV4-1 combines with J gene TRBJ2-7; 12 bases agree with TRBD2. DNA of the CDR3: TGCGCCAGCAGCTACGGACTAGCGGGACAGGACCCTACCTACGAGCAGTACTTC. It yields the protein CASSYGLAGQDPTYEQYF.